This T cell receptor (beta chain) came from a study of cytomegalovirus exposure and HLA in healthy donors. Study-wide results and limits: The authors reported that TCR beta sequences could predict HLA-A and HLA-B alleles. These predictions were accurate for most subjects in the first cohort. As a later analysis revealed, the rate of TCR association differed by HLA locus, with DRB1 most and HLA-C fewest.

This clone was found a few times. What it recognizes is unknown. Each donor was healthy, and each was a bone marrow donor. 13 Jbeta primers and 60 Vbeta primers were used for the PCR. This table comes from immunoSEQ multiplex PCR, and its TCRdb copy is limited to in-frame clones, with some not included. The sample contains around 150,000 clones, about 66% of which appear only once. The CDR3 has 16 amino acids. Germline CDR1 is LNHDA and CDR2 is SQIVND (reference sequence). J gave up 4 bases and V 3 bases, and 7 bases lay outside the gene matches. The material sequenced was PBMCs. The chain joins TRBV19 to TRBJ2-3, with TRBD2 identical over 10 bases. This clonotype was sampled from a male donor in good health and CMV-seronegative. CDR3 in amino acids: CASSIIRTSGADTQYF. The CDR3 DNA is TGTGCCAGTAGTATCATCCGGACTAGCGGCGCAGATACGCAGTATTTT.